This paragraph covers one T cell receptor (beta chain) sequence. The antigen is undetermined. A multiplex PCR was run with 60 Vbeta primers and 13 Jbeta primers. TCRdb's copy holds only in-frame clones and misses some; the assay was immunoSEQ multiplex PCR. The data show roughly 58,000 clones, 80% seen once. These data belong to a study of cytomegalovirus exposure and HLA in healthy donors. Unmatched junction bases numbered 5, after V lost 6 bases and J lost 6 bases. There are 15 residues in the CDR3. CDR1 is KGHSH, CDR2 LQKENI, per germline. Overall study findings and caveats: Information on immune exposure was restricted to one variable (CMV serostatus).

V is TRBV18 and J is TRBJ2-1, with 13 bases identical to TRBD2. Material: PBMCs. The clonotype comes from a woman aged 40 to 55 in good health and CMV-seronegative. DNA of the CDR3: TGTGCCAGCTCCCCAGGACTAGCGGGAGCCAATGAGCAGTTCTTC. Its protein is CASSPGLAGANEQFF.